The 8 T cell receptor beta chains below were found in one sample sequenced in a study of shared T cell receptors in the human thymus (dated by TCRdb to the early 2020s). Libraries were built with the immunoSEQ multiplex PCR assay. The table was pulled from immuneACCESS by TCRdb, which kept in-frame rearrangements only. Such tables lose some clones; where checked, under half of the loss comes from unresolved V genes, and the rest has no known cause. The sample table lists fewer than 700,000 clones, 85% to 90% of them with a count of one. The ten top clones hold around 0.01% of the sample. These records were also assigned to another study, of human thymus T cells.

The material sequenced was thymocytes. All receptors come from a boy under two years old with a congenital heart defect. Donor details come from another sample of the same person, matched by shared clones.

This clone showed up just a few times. CDR3: CASSKSPRISYEQYF. The CDR3 DNA is TGTGCCAGCAGCAAATCCCCGCGGATTTCCTACGAGCAGTACTTC. This chain joins TRBV21-1 and TRBJ2-7; TRBD2, as called in the table, went unchecked against the DNA. TRBV21-1 is a pseudogene. CDR3 length equals 15 residues.

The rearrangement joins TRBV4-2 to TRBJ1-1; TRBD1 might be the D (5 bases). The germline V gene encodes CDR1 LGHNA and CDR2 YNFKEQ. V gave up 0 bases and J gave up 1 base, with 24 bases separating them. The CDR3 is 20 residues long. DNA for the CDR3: TGTGCCAGCAGCCAAGAAGGGGCCGTCCAGGTAGGGTCGGAGAACACTGAAGCTTTCTTT. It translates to CASSQEGAVQVGSENTEAFF.

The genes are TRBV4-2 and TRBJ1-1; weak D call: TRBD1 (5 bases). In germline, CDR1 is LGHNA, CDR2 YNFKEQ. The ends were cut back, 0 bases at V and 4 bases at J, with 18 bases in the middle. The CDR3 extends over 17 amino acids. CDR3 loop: CASSQDRSRVEGTEAFF. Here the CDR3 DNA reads TGTGCCAGCAGCCAAGATCGAAGCAGGGTTGAAGGCACTGAAGCTTTCTTT.

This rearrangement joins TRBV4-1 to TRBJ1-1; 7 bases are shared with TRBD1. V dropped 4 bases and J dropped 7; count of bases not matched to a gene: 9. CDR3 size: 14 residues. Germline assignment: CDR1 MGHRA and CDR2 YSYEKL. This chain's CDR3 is CASSPRTGVREAFF. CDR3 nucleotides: TGCGCCAGCAGCCCAAGAACAGGGGTCCGTGAAGCTTTCTTT.

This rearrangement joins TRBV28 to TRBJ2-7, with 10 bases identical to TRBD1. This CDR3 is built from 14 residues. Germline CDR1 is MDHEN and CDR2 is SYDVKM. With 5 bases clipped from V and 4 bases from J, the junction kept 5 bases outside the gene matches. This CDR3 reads CASSPRQGAYEQYF. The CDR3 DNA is TGTGCCAGCAGTCCCCGACAGGGGGCATACGAGCAGTACTTC.

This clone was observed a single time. This CDR3 reads CASSRRLAGGDNEQFF. The CDR3 DNA sequence: TGCGCCAGCAGCCGCAGACTAGCGGGAGGGGACAATGAGCAGTTCTTC. The J gene is TRBJ2-1, the V gene TRBV4-1; 14 bases align to TRBD2. Germline V CDR1 and CDR2: MGHRA, YSYEKL. This CDR3 region has 16 residues. V lost 4 bases, J lost 5 bases, and 4 bases stayed unmatched.

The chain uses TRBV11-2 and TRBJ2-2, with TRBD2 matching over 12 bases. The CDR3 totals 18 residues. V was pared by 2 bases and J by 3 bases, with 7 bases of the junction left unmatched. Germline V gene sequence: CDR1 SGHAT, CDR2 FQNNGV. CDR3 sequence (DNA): TGTGCCAGCAGCTTACTCTCTCGACTAGCGGGAGACACCGGGGAGCTGTTTTTT. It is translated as CASSLLSRLAGDTGELFF.

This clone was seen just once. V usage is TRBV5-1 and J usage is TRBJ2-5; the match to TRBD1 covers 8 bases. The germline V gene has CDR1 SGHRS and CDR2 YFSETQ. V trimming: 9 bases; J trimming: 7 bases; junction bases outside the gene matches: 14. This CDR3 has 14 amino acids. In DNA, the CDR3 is TGCGCCACCCACCCGACAGGGGAGCACGGGACCCAGTACTTC. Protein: CATHPTGEHGTQYF.